This T cell receptor beta chain derives from a study of graft-versus-host responses after intestinal transplantation. Study-wide results and limits: Allografts carried high graft-versus-host to host-versus-graft clonal ratios in patients having graft-donor T cell macrochimerism.

Only in-frame clones appear in the TCRdb table, and some are missing; sequencing was by immunoSEQ multiplex PCR. The table has 35,000 to 40,000 clones, roughly 87% seen once; the top ten hold more than 15%. Intraepithelial and lamina propria lymphocytes were freed from processed graft tissue. Regarding this clone: Its cognate antigen is unknown.

Looked up from germline, CDR1 is SNHLY and CDR2 is FYNNEI. Trimming cost V 10 bases and J 10 bases, with 17 bases left between them. This CDR3 is 13 amino acids long. The chain has TRBV2 and TRBJ1-6; possible D gene TRBD1, 6 bases. This clonotype was obtained from a human patient who received an intestinal transplant, so some T cells may come from the graft donor. This specimen was ileum tissue, taken around seven months after intestinal transplant. The CDR3 protein is CATQTQGYSPLHF. Here the CDR3 DNA reads TGTGCCACTCAAACACAGGGTTACTCACCCCTCCACTTT.